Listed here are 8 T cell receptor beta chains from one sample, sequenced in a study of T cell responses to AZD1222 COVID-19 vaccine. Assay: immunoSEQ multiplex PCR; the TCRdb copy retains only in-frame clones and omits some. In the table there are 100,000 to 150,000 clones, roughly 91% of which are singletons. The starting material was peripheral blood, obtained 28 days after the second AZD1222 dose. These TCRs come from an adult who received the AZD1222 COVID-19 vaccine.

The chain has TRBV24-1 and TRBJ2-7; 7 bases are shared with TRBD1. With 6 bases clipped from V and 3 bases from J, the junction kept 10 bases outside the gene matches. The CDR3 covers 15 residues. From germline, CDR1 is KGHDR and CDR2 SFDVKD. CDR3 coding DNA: TGTGCCACCAGTAGTAACCGGGACAGACTCTACGAGCAGTACTTC. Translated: CATSSNRDRLYEQYF.

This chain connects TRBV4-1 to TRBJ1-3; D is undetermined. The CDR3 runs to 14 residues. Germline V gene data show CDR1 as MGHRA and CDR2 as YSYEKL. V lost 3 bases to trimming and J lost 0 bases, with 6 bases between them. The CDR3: CASSHGSSGNTIYF. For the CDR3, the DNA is TGCGCCAGCAGCCATGGGAGCTCTGGAAACACCATATATTTT.

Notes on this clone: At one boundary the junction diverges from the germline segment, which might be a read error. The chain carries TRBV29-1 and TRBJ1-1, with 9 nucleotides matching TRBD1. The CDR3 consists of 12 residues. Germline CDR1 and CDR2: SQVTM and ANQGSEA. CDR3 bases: TGCAGCGTTGAAGTGAGTAGGCGGGACAGGGCCTTT. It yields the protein CSVEVSRRDRAF.

The CDR3 bases are TGTGCCAGCTGTTCCGGGACACCCACCGGCAGAGCTTTCTTT. It is translated as CASCSGTPTGRAFF. V and J are TRBV6-2 or TRBV6-3 and TRBJ1-1, with a tentative D call TRBD1 (6 bases). This CDR3 has 14 amino acids. V lost 8 bases and J 10 bases, leaving 23 bases between the germline ends. Germline V CDR1 and CDR2: MNHEY, SVGEGT.

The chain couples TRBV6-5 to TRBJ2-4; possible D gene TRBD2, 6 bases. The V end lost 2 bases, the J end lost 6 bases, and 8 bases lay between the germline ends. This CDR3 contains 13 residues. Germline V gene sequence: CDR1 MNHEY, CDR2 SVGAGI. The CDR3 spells CASSYGGLNIQYF. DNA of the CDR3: TGTGCCAGCAGTTACGGGGGGTTAAACATTCAGTACTTC.

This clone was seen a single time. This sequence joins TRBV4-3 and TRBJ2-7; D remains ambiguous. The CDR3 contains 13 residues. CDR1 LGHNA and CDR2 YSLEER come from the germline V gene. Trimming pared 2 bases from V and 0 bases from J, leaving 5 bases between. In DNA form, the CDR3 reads TGCGCCAGCAGCCAACAGCGCTCCTACGAGCAGTACTTC. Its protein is CASSQQRSYEQYF.

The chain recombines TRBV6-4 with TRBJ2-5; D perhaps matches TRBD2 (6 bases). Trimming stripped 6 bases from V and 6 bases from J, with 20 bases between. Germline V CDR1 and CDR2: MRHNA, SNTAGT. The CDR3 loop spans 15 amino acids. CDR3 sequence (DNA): TGTGCCAGCAGCGAGGGGACTCTCGTTATGAAGACCCAGTACTTC. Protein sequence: CASSEGTLVMKTQYF.

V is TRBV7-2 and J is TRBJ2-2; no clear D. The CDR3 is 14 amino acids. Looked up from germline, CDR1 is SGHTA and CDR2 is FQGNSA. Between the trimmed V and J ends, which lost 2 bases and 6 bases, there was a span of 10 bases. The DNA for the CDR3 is TGTGCCAGCAGCTTAAGGCGCATCTCCGGGGAGCTGTTTTTT. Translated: CASSLRRISGELFF.